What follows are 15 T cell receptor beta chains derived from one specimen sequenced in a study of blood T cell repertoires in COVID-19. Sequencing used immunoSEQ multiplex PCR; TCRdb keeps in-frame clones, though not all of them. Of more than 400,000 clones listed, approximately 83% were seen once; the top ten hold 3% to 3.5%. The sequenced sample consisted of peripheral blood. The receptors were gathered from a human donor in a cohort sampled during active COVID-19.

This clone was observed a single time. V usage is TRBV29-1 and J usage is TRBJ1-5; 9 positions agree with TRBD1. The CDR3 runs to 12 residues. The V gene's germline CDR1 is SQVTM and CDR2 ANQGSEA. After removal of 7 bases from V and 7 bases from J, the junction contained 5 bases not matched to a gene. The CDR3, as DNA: TGCAGCGGCCGACAGGGGGAGCAGCCCCAGCATTTT. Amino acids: CSGRQGEQPQHF.

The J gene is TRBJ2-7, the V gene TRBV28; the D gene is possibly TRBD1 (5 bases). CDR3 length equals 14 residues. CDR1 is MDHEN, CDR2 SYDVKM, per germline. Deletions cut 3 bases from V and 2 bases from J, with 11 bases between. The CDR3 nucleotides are TGTGCCAGCAGTTTGGCAGGGTCGGCCTACGAGCAGTACTTC. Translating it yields CASSLAGSAYEQYF.

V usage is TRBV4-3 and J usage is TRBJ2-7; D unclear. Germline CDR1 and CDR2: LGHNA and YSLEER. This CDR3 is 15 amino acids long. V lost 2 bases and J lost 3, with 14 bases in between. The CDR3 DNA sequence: TGCGCCAGCAGCCAATCCCTACGAGGAGTCTACGAGCAGTACTTC. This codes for CASSQSLRGVYEQYF.

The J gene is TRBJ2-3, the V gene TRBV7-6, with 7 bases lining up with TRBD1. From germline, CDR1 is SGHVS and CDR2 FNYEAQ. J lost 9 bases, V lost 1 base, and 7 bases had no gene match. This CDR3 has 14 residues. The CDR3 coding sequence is TGTGCCAGCAGCTTAGAGGGGGCAACGGCAACGCAGTATTTT. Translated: CASSLEGATATQYF.

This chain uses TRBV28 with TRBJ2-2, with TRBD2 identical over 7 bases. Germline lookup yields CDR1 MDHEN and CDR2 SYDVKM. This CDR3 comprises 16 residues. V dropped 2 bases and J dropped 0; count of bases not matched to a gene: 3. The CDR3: CASSLGLAANTGELFF. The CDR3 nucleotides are TGTGCCAGCAGTTTAGGGCTAGCGGCGAACACCGGGGAGCTGTTTTTT.

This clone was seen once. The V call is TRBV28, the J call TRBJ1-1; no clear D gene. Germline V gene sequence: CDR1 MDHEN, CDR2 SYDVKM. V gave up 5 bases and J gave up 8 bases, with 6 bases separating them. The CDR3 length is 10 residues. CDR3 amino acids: CASSETEAFF. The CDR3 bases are TGTGCCAGCAGTGAGACAGAAGCTTTCTTT.

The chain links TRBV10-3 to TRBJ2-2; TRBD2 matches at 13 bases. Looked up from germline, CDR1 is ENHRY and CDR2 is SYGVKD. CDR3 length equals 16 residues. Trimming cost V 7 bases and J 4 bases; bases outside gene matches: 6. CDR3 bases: TGTGCCATCACAGGACTAGCGGGAGAGGGCACCGGGGAGCTGTTTTTT. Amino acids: CAITGLAGEGTGELFF.

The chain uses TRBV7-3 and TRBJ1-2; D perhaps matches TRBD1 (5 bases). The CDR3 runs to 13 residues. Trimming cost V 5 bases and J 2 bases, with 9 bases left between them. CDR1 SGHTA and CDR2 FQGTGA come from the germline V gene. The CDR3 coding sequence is TGTGCCAGCAGCCTAGGGGCCAACTATGGCTACACCTTC. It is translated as CASSLGANYGYTF.

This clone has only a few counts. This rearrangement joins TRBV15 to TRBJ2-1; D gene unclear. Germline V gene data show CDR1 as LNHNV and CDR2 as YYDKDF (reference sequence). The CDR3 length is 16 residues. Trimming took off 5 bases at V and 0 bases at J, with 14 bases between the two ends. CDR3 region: CATSGFELSSYNEQFF. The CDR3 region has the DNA TGTGCCACCAGCGGTTTCGAATTGAGCTCCTACAATGAGCAGTTCTTC. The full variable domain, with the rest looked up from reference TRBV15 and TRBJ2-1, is DAMVIQNPRYQVTQFGKPVTLSCSQTLNHNVMYWYQQKSSQAPKLLFHYYDKDFNNEADTPDNFQSRRPNTSFCFLDIRSPGLGDTAMYLCATSGFELSSYNEQFFGPGTRLTVL.

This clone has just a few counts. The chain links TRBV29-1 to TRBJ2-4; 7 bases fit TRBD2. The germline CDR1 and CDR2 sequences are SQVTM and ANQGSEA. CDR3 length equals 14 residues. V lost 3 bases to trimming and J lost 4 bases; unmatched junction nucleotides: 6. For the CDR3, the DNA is TGCAGCGTTGATGGTCTGGGGGGGAAAAACATTCAGTACTTC. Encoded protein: CSVDGLGGKNIQYF.

The CDR3 reads CASSFGIAGDAGELFF. The CDR3 DNA follows: TGCGCCAGCAGCTTCGGGATAGCGGGAGACGCCGGGGAGCTGTTTTTT. The chain joins TRBV5-1 to TRBJ2-2; 9 nucleotides align to TRBD2. Germline V gene lookup returns CDR1 SGHRS and CDR2 YFSETQ. J gave up 6 bases and V 2 bases, and 8 bases lay outside the gene matches. The length of the CDR3 is 16 residues.

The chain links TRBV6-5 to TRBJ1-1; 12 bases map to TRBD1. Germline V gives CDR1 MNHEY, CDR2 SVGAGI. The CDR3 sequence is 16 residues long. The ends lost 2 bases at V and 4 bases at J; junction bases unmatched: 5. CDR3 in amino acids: CASSYGTGGRGTEAFF. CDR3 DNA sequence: TGTGCCAGCAGTTACGGGACAGGGGGCCGCGGCACTGAAGCTTTCTTT.

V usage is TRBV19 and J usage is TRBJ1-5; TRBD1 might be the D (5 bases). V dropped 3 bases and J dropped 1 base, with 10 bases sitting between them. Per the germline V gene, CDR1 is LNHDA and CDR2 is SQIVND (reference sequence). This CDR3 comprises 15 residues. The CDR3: CASSISQASNQPQHF. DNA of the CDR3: TGTGCCAGTAGTATTTCACAGGCAAGCAATCAGCCCCAGCATTTT.

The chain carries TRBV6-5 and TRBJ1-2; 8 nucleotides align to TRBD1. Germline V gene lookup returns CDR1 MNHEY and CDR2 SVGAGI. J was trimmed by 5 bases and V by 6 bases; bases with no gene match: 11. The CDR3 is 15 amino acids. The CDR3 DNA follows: TGTGCCAGCAGCTCCGTCGACAGGGGATCTTATGGCTACACCTTC. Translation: CASSSVDRGSYGYTF.

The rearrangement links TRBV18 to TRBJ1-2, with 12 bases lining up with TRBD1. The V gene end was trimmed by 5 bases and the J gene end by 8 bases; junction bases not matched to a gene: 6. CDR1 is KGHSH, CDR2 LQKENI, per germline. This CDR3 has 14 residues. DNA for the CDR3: TGTGCCAGCTCAGGGACAGGGGGCGCCTGGGGCTACACCTTC. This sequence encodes CASSGTGGAWGYTF.